What follows are 19 T cell receptor beta chains derived from one specimen sequenced in a study of T cells in Graves' hyperthyroidism and ophthalmopathy. Amplification yielded TCR beta CDR3 regions, with RNA transcripts as the source. The HTBI primer set was used in a first-round RT-PCR of the TCR CDR3. Via MiXCR, TCRdb re-called the multiplex PCR reads, giving one row per CDR3 protein. The data hold about 640,000 distinct CDR3 sequences, with less than 25% observed a single time. The sequenced sample was blood. All receptors come from a man younger than 45 with Graves' ophthalmopathy.

The chain uses TRBV7-2 and TRBJ2-5; TRBD2 aligns across 7 bases. The CDR3 is 13 amino acids. The ends lost 3 bases at V and 5 bases at J; junction bases unmatched: 3. CDR1 SGHTA and CDR2 FQGNSA come from the germline V gene. Here the CDR3 reads CASSFSGGETQYF. CDR3 in DNA: TGTGCCAGCAGCTTTTCGGGAGGCGAGACCCAGTACTTC.

This clonotype was detected a few times. V gene TRBV2 combines with J gene TRBJ1-1; D remains unclear. The germline V gene encodes CDR1 SNHLY and CDR2 FYNNEI. Deletions cut 3 bases from V and 10 bases from J, with 12 bases between. The CDR3 length is 12 residues. CDR3 sequence: CASSDSRLGAFF. CDR3 in DNA: TGTGCCAGCAGTGATAGTAGGCTAGGAGCTTTCTTT. Full variable domain (remainder filled in from reference TRBV2 and TRBJ1-1): EPEVTQTPSHQVTQMGQEVILRCVPISNHLYFYWYRQILGQKVEFLVSFYNNEISEKSEIFDDQFSVERPDGSNFTLKIRSTKLEDSAMYFCASSDSRLGAFFGQGTRLTVV.

V gene TRBV14 combines with J gene TRBJ1-1; TRBD1 is a possible D gene (5 bases). Trimming took off 6 bases at V and 2 bases at J, with 13 bases between the two ends. Germline assignment: CDR1 SGHDN and CDR2 FVKESK. CDR3 length: 14 amino acids. The CDR3 DNA reads TGTGCCAGCAGAAAGAGGGGCGGTAACACTGAAGCTTTCTTT. This translates into CASRKRGGNTEAFF. Full variable domain (missing parts from reference TRBV14 and TRBJ1-1): EAGVTQFPSHSVIEKGQTVTLRCDPISGHDNLYWYRRVMGKEIKFLLHFVKESKQDESGMPNNRFLAERTGGTYSTLKVQPAELEDSGVYFCASRKRGGNTEAFFGQGTRLTVV.

This chain links TRBV28 with TRBJ2-5; D is possibly TRBD1 or TRBD2 (5 bases each). In germline, CDR1 is MDHEN, CDR2 SYDVKM. Trimming removed 3 bases at V and 13 bases at J, with 12 bases between. The CDR3 has 11 residues. In DNA form, the CDR3 reads TGTGCCAGCAGTTTTAAAGGGGAGTGGTACTTC. Translation gives CASSFKGEWYF.

This chain uses TRBV6-5 with TRBJ2-3, with D possibly TRBD2 on 5 matching bases. The germline CDR1 and CDR2 sequences are MNHEY and SVGAGI. This CDR3 is 14 amino acids long. Trimming removed 2 bases from V and 2 bases from J, with 8 bases in between. The CDR3 is CASSYRRATDTQYF. The CDR3 DNA is TGTGCCAGCAGTTACAGGCGGGCCACAGATACGCAGTATTTT.

This clonotype was seen a few times. The rearrangement uses TRBV11-2 and TRBJ2-7; 7 bases match TRBD2. Germline CDR1 and CDR2: SGHAT and FQNNGV. The CDR3 spans 13 residues. V shed 3 bases and J 6 bases; nucleotides not matched to a gene: 5. CDR3 coding DNA: TGTGCCAGCAGCTTTCGGGGGGTCGGCGAGCAGTACTTC. Translation: CASSFRGVGEQYF.

The rearrangement links TRBV7-8 to TRBJ2-1; 10 bases match TRBD2. The CDR3 consists of 15 residues. Germline V lookup: CDR1 SGHVS, CDR2 FQNEAQ. Trimming cost V 4 bases and J 10 bases; bases outside gene matches: 10. DNA for the CDR3: TGTGCCAGCAGCTCCGGGACTAGCGTCTACGGGGAGCAGTTCTTC. Translated: CASSSGTSVYGEQFF.

On this clonotype itself: This could be a read error, since a much larger clone is one nucleotide away. The chain carries TRBV5-1 and TRBJ2-7; D call uncertain. Trimming removed 7 bases at V and 1 base at J, with 9 bases between. Germline assignment: CDR1 SGHRS and CDR2 YFSETQ. The CDR3 spans 12 residues. CDR3 bases: TGCGCCAGCCATGACAATTCCTACGAGCAGTACTTC. Its translation is CASHDNSYEQYF.

This clonotype occurred once. Germline is not matched at one junction end, which may reflect a read error. For the CDR3, the DNA is TGTGCCAGCAGCACCGACAGGGTTGTGTATGGCTACACCTTC. This encodes CASSTDRVVYGYTF. The V call is TRBV5-1, the J call TRBJ1-2; 7 bases fit TRBD1. CDR1 and CDR2 from the germline V gene are SGHRS and YFSETQ. The CDR3 has 14 amino acids.

This chain links TRBV6-1 with TRBJ2-5; 7 bases fit TRBD2. The germline CDR1 and CDR2 sequences are MNHNS and SASEGT. The CDR3 has 14 residues. The J segment lost 4 bases and the V segment lost 6 bases, leaving 8 bases of the junction unmatched. The DNA for the CDR3 is TGTGCCAGCAGGCACGGGGGGTCAGGAGAGACCCAGTACTTC. It specifies CASRHGGSGETQYF.

V usage is TRBV29-1 and J usage is TRBJ1-1; TRBD1 matches at 7 bases. CDR3 length: 13 amino acids. Germline V gene data show CDR1 as SQVTM and CDR2 as ANQGSEA. The V gene end was trimmed by 4 bases and the J gene end by 1 base; junction bases not matched to a gene: 3. The CDR3 DNA sequence: TGCAGCGTTGCCAACAGGGGGAACACTGAAGCTTTCTTT. It specifies CSVANRGNTEAFF.

This clonotype has at least ten counts. The CDR3 here is CSATPGTSPSYNEQFF. The CDR3 DNA sequence: TGCAGTGCTACCCCAGGGACTTCCCCATCCTACAATGAGCAGTTCTTC. V and J are TRBV20-1 and TRBJ2-1, with D possibly matching TRBD2 (6 bases). Germline V lookup: CDR1 DFQATT, CDR2 SNEGSKA (reference sequence). This CDR3 has 16 amino acids. Trimming removed 4 bases from V and 1 base from J, with 17 bases in between.

There are a few counts of this clonotype. The chain employs TRBV20-1 and TRBJ2-5, with D maybe TRBD2 (7 bases). CDR1 DFQATT and CDR2 SNEGSKA come from the germline V gene (reference sequence). This CDR3 has 13 residues. V was clipped by 6 bases and J by 1 base, with 12 bases between them. CDR3 loop: CSAGGARQETQYF. The DNA of the CDR3 is TGCAGTGCGGGGGGGGCGCGCCAAGAGACCCAGTACTTC.

This clonotype was observed a handful of times. The rearrangement uses TRBV6-2 or TRBV6-3 and TRBJ2-1, with D maybe TRBD2 (6 bases). The CDR3 is 15 residues long. Trimming took 2 bases from V and 6 from J, leaving 14 bases between them. CDR1 MNHEY and CDR2 SVGEGT come from the germline V gene. CDR3 sequence (DNA): TGTGCCAGCAGTTACACCGGGAGCTGGGCCAATGAGCAGTTCTTC. Translation gives CASSYTGSWANEQFF.

This clonotype showed up many times. The chain uses TRBV5-1 and TRBJ2-7; 9 positions agree with TRBD1. The CDR3 covers 15 residues. Germline V gene sequence: CDR1 SGHRS, CDR2 YFSETQ. Trimming cost V 0 bases and J 5 bases; bases outside gene matches: 6. The CDR3 sequence: CASSLAGTGSDEQYF. As DNA, the CDR3 is TGCGCCAGCAGCTTGGCAGGGACAGGGTCGGACGAGCAGTACTTC.

This clonotype was counted at least ten times. The CDR3 here is CASSTGQNTEAFF. CDR3 nucleotide sequence: TGTGCCAGCTCAACCGGACAGAACACTGAAGCTTTCTTT. This chain uses TRBV18 with TRBJ1-1; TRBD1 is a possible D gene (5 bases). Trimming took 5 bases from V and 1 from J, leaving 8 bases between them. CDR3 size: 13 residues. The germline CDR1 and CDR2 sequences are KGHSH and LQKENI.

This clonotype was picked up a small number of times. CDR3 in amino acids: CASSHCLLAGSTDTQYF. DNA of the CDR3: TGCGCCAGCAGCCATTGCTTACTAGCGGGAAGCACAGATACGCAGTATTTT. The V gene is TRBV4-1, the J gene TRBJ2-3; 10 nucleotides align to TRBD2. The CDR3 spans 17 residues. Germline CDR1 reads MGHRA; CDR2 reads YSYEKL. V dropped 3 bases and J dropped 0; count of bases not matched to a gene: 6.

This clonotype came up a few times. CDR3 bases: TGTGCCAGCAGCGCCGGGACGGCTGGAAACACCATATATTTT. Its translation: CASSAGTAGNTIYF. The chain employs TRBV9 and TRBJ1-3, with TRBD1 as a possible D gene (5 bases). V was clipped by 3 bases and J by 2 bases, with 9 bases between them. The CDR3 sequence is 14 residues long. Germline V gene sequence: CDR1 SGDLS, CDR2 YYNGEE. The variable domain in full, completed from reference TRBV9 and TRBJ1-3, reads DSGVTQTPKHLITATGQRVTLRCSPRSGDLSVYWYQQSLDQGLQFLIQYYNGEERAKGNILERFSAQQFPDLHSELNLSSLELGDSALYFCASSAGTAGNTIYFGEGSWLTVV.

This clonotype occurred once. The genes are TRBV4-1 and TRBJ2-2; a weak D match, TRBD1 (6 bases). Trimming cost V 4 bases and J 5 bases, with 14 bases left between them. CDR1 and CDR2 from the germline V gene are MGHRA and YSYEKL. The CDR3 runs to 15 residues. In nucleotides, the CDR3 is TGCGCCAGCAGCCGTGCAGGGGCAAAGACCGGGGAGCTGTTTTTT. It yields the protein CASSRAGAKTGELFF.